Presented here are 9 T cell receptor beta chains from one specimen sequenced in a study of T-cell reconstitution after alpha-beta-depleted transplantation in children. The authors prepared the TCRbeta library with unique molecular identifiers. MiXCR, applied by TCRdb to the PCR reads, yields one record per CDR3 protein. Of under 300,000 distinct CDR3 sequences in the sample, roughly 11% were seen once. Sequences were derived from peripheral blood, sampled 180 days after TCRalphabeta/CD19-depleted stem cell transplant. These receptors all stem from a male patient aged 2 to 10 who had a stem cell transplant for chronic granulomatous disease, so the T cells may come from the graft donor.

This clonotype was found many times. The V gene is TRBV6-5, the J gene TRBJ1-2, with TRBD1 as a possible D gene (5 bases). CDR1 and CDR2 (germline): MNHEY, SVGAGI. The CDR3 sequence is 17 residues long. Trimming took 0 bases from V and 7 from J, leaving 21 bases between them. This CDR3 reads CASSYSTGGSEFSGYTF. DNA for the CDR3: TGTGCCAGCAGTTACTCGACGGGGGGGAGTGAATTCTCTGGCTACACCTTC.

In this sample, this clonotype turned up many times. Mismatch with germline at one junction end may stem from a read error. This chain connects TRBV5-1 to TRBJ2-3; TRBD2 aligns across 7 bases. Germline V lookup: CDR1 SGHRS, CDR2 YFSETQ. The CDR3 spans 15 residues. CDR3 DNA: TGTGCCAGCAGCTTGGCTAGCGGCCGCACAGATACGCAGTATTTT. As protein: CASSLASGRTDTQYF.

This clonotype was counted many times. The chain joins TRBV28 to TRBJ1-2; TRBD1 matches at 10 bases. The J segment lost 6 bases and the V segment lost 6 bases, leaving 1 base of the junction unmatched. The CDR3 is 12 residues long. Looked up from germline, CDR1 is MDHEN and CDR2 is SYDVKM. CDR3 coding DNA: TGTGCCAGCAGGACAGGGGGCGATGGCTACACCTTC. Protein sequence: CASRTGGDGYTF.

This clonotype was seen at least ten times. The rearrangement links TRBV29-1 to TRBJ2-3, with TRBD1 identical over 7 bases. Trimming at V came to 3 bases and at J to 6 bases, leaving 9 bases not matched to a gene. Germline V gene data show CDR1 as SQVTM and CDR2 as ANQGSEA. The CDR3 contains 14 residues. The CDR3 reads CSVEAGGSVDTQYF. The CDR3 DNA is TGCAGCGTTGAGGCAGGGGGAAGTGTGGATACGCAGTATTTT.

This clonotype was recorded many times. The chain joins TRBV5-1 to TRBJ2-2; 7 bases are a match to TRBD2. J gave up 5 bases and V 5 bases, and 15 bases lay outside the gene matches. There are 17 residues in the CDR3. From germline, CDR1 is SGHRS and CDR2 YFSETQ. The CDR3 is CASSSGITSGGTGELFF. The CDR3 DNA is TGCGCCAGCAGTTCTGGGATCACGTCGGGGGGAACCGGGGAGCTGTTTTTT.

Concerning this clonotype itself: The CDR3 end shows no conserved phenylalanine or tryptophan, and so a read error is likely. This sequence joins TRBV7-9 and TRBJ2-7, with 9 nucleotides matching TRBD1. Germline V CDR1 and CDR2: SEHNR, FQNEAQ (reference sequence). V shed 5 bases, J shed 1 base, and the junction held 6 bases outside the gene matches. The length of the CDR3 is 15 residues. CDR3 sequence (DNA): TGTGCCAGCAGCCTTCGACAGGGGGTATCCTACGAGCAGTACTCC. This encodes CASSLRQGVSYEQYS.

For this clonotype: A read error is possible here, since a much larger clone lies one base away. The genes are TRBV29-1 and TRBJ2-5, with D possibly matching TRBD2 (7 bases). Germline loops: CDR1 SQVTM, CDR2 ANQGSEA. This CDR3 is 11 amino acids long. Trimming pared 8 bases from V and 1 base from J, leaving 8 bases between. This CDR3 reads CSRGGQETQYF. CDR3 coding DNA: TGCAGCAGGGGGGGCCAAGAGACCCAGTACTTC.

This clonotype was recorded at least ten times. V gene TRBV28 combines with J gene TRBJ2-7; 8 positions match TRBD2. The V and J ends lost 5 bases and 3 bases, in that order; junction bases with no gene match: 9. The CDR3 contains 15 residues. CDR1 MDHEN and CDR2 SYDVKM come from the germline V gene. The CDR3 DNA follows: TGTGCCAGCAGTCTACCGGGACTAGAGAGCTACGAGCAGTACTTC. This codes for CASSLPGLESYEQYF.

V usage is TRBV28 and J usage is TRBJ2-6, with D possibly matching TRBD1 (5 bases). V lost 3 bases and J 11 bases, leaving 17 bases between the germline ends. Germline lookup yields CDR1 MDHEN and CDR2 SYDVKM. The length of the CDR3 is 15 residues. CDR3 sequence: CASSFIPGPSYVLTF. Here the CDR3 DNA reads TGTGCCAGCAGTTTCATCCCAGGGCCTTCTTACGTCCTGACTTTC.